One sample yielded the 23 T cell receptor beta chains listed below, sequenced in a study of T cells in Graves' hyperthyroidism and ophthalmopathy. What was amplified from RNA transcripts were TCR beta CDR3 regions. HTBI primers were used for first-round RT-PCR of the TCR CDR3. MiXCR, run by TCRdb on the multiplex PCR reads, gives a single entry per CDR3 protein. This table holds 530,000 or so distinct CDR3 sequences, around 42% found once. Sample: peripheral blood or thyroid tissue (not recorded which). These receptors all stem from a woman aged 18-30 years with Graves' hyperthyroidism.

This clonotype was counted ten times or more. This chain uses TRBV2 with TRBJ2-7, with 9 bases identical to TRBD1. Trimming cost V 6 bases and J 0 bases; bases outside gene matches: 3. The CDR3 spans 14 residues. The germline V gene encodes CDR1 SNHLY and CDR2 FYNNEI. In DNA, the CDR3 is TGTGCCAGCAGGGACAGGGGATCCTCCTACGAGCAGTACTTC. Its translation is CASRDRGSSYEQYF.

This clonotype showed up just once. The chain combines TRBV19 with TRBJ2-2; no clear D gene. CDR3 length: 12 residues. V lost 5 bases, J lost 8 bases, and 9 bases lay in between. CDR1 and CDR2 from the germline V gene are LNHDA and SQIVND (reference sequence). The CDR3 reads CASSGMLGELFF. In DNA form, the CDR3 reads TGTGCCAGTAGTGGAATGCTGGGGGAGCTGTTTTTT.

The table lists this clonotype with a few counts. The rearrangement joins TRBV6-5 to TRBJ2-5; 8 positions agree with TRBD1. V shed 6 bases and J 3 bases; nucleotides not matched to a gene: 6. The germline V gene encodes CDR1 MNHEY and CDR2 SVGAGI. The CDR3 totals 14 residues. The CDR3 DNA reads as TGTGCCAGCAGCACGGACAGGGCAGAAGAGACCCAGTACTTC. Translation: CASSTDRAEETQYF.

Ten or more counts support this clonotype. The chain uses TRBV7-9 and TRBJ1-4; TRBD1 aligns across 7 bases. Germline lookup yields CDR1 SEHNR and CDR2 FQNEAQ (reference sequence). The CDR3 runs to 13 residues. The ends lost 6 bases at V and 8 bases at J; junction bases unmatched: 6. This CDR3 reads CASRPGQREKLFF. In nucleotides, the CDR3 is TGTGCCAGCAGACCGGGACAGCGGGAAAAACTGTTTTTT.

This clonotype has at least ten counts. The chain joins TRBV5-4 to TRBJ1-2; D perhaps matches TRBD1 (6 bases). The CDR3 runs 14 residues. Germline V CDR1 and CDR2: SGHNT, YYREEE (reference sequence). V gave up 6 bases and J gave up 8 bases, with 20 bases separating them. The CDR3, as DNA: TGTGCCAGCACCCGATTAGGGCAGGGGAAGGGCTACACCTTC. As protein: CASTRLGQGKGYTF. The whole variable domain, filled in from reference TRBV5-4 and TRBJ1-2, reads ETGVTQSPTHLIKTRGQQVTLRCSSQSGHNTVSWYQQALGQGPQFIFQYYREEENGRGNFPPRFSGLQFPNYSSELNVNALELDDSALYLCASTRLGQGKGYTFGSGTRLTVV.

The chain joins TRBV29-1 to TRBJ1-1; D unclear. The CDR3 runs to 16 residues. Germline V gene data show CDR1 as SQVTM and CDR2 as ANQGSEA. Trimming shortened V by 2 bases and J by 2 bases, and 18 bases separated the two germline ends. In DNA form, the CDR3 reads TGCAGCGTTGAATCACCGGGAGCGAAAAGAAACACTGAAGCTTTCTTT. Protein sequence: CSVESPGAKRNTEAFF.

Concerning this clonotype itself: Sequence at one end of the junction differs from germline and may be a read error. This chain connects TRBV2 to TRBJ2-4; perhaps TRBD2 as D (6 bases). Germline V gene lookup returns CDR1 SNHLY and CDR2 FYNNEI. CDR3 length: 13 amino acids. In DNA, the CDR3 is TGTGCCAGCCGGTGGGAGGCCAAAAACATTCAGTACTGG. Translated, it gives CASRWEAKNIQYW.

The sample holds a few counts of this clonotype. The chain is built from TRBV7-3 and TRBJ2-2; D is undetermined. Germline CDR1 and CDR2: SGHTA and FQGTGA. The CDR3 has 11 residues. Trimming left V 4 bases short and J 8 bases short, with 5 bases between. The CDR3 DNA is TGTGCCAGCAGCTCATATGGGGAGCTGTTTTTT. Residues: CASSSYGELFF.

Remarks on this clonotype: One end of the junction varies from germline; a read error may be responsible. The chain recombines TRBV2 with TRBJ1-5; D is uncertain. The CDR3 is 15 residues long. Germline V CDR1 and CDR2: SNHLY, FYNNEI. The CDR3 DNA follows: TGTGCCAGCAGTTCTGAGGCGGTTTCAAATCAGCACCAGCATTTT. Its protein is CASSSEAVSNQHQHF.

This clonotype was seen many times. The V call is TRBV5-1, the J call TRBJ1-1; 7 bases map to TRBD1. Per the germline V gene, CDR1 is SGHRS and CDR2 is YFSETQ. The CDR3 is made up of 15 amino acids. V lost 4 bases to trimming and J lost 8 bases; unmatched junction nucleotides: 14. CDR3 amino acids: CASSGGGTEAIEAFF. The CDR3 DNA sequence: TGCGCCAGCAGCGGGGGGGGGACAGAAGCAATAGAAGCTTTCTTT.

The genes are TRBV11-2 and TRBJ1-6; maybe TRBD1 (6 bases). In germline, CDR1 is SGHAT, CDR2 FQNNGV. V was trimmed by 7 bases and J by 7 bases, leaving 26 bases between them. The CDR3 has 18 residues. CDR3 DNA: TGTGCCAGCACAGGATCGAGGGGGACTCCATCAGTCAATTCACCCCTCCACTTT. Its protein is CASTGSRGTPSVNSPLHF.

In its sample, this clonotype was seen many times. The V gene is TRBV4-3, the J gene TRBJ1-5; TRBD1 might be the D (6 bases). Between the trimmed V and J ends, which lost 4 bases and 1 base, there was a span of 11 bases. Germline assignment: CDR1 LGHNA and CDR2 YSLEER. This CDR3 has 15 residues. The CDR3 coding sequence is TGCGCCAGCAGCCCCGAAACAGGGAGCAATCAGCCCCAGCATTTT. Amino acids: CASSPETGSNQPQHF.

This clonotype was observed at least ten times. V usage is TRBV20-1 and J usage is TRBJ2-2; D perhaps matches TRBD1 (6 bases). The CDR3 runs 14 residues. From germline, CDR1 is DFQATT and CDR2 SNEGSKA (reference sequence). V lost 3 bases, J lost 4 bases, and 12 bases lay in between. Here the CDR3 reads CSARLGGSTGELFF. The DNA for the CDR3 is TGCAGTGCTAGGCTAGGGGGAAGCACCGGGGAGCTGTTTTTT.

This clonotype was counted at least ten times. The CDR3 DNA reads as TGTGCCAGCAGCGTAGCGGATCGGCGGGGCTACGAGCAGTACTTC. It codes for CASSVADRRGYEQYF. The chain couples TRBV9 to TRBJ2-7, with D possibly matching TRBD2 (6 bases). Germline-derived CDR1 and CDR2 are SGDLS and YYNGEE. With 0 bases removed from V and 3 bases from J, the gap between germline ends came to 13 bases. The CDR3 contains 15 residues.

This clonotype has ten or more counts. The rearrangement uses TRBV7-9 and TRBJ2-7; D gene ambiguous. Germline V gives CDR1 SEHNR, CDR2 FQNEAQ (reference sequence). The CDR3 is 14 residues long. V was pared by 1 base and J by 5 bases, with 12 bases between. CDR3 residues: CASSLVLGRNEQYF. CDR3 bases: TGTGCCAGCAGCTTAGTATTAGGACGGAACGAGCAGTACTTC.

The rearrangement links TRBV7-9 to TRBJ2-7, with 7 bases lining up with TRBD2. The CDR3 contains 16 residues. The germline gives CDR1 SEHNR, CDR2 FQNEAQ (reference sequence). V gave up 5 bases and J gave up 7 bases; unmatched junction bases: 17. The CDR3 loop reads CASSLDHWGEGNEQYF. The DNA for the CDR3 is TGTGCCAGCAGCCTAGACCATTGGGGGGAGGGCAATGAGCAGTACTTC.

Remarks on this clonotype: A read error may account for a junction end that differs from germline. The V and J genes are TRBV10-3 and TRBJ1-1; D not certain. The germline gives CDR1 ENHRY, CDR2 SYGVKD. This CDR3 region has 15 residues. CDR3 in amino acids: CASSEAPQQYTEAFF. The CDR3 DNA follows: TGTGCCAGCAGTGAAGCGCCCCAGCAGTACACTGAAGCTTTCTTT.

The CDR3 sequence is CSVLGGLAGRVSEQYF. CDR3 nucleotides: TGCAGCGTTCTCGGGGGACTAGCGGGCAGGGTCTCGGAGCAGTACTTC. V gene TRBV29-1 combines with J gene TRBJ2-7; 12 nucleotides line up with TRBD2. The CDR3 contains 16 residues. From germline, CDR1 is SQVTM and CDR2 ANQGSEA. The ends lost 5 bases at V and 7 bases at J; junction bases unmatched: 15.

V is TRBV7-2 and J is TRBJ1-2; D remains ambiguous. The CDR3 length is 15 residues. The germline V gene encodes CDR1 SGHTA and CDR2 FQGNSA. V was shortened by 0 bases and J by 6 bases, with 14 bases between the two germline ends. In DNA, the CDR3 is TGTGCCAGCAGCTTAGCTAGCGGGAGGGCAGATGGCTACACCTTC. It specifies CASSLASGRADGYTF.

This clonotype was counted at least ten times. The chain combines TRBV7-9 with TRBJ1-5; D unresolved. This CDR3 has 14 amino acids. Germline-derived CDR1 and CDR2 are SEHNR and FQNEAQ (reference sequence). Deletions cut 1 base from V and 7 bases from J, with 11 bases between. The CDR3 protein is CASSLVGSGQPQHF. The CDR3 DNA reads TGTGCCAGCAGCTTAGTAGGGTCCGGGCAGCCCCAGCATTTT.

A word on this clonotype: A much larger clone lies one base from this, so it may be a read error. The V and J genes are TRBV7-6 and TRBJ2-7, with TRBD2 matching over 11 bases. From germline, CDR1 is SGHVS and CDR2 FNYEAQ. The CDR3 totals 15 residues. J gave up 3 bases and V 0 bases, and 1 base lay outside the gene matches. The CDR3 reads CASSLASGRDYEQYF. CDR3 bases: TGTGCCAGCAGCTTAGCTAGCGGGAGGGACTACGAGCAGTACTTC. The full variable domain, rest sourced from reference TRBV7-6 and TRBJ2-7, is GAGVSQSPRYKVTKRGQDVALRCDPISGHVSLYWYRQALGQGPEFLTYFNYEAQQDKSGLPNDRFSAERPEGSISTLTIQRTEQRDSAMYRCASSLASGRDYEQYFGPGTRLTVT.

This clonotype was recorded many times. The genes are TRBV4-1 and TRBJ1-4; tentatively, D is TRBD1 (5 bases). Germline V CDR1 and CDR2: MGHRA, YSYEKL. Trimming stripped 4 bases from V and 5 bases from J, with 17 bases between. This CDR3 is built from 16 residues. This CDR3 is CASSLDWARGNEKLFF. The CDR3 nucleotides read TGCGCCAGCAGCCTTGATTGGGCGAGGGGAAATGAAAAACTGTTTTTT.

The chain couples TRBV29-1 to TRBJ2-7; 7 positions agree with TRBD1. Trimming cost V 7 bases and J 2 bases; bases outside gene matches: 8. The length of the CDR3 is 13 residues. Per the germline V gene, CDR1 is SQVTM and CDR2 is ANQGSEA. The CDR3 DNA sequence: TGCAGCGCAGGACAGGCCTCCACCTACGAGCAGTACTTC. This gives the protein CSAGQASTYEQYF.